This TCR beta chain is drawn from a study of OX40 agonist ivuxolimab in advanced cancers. Study-level information: The dose of intravenous ivuxolimab that patients received every 2 weeks ranged from 0.01 to 10 mg/kg. Averaging approximately 60 years in age, with a range of about 20 to 90, the cohort was 82.7% male.

Note on this clone: Its antigen remains unidentified.

Trimming removed 0 bases at V and 8 bases at J, with 10 bases between. This CDR3 has 13 amino acids. Germline loops: CDR1 GTSNPN, CDR2 SVGIG (reference sequence). Generated by immunoSEQ multiplex PCR, the TCRdb table keeps only in-frame clones and is missing some. The table lists fewer than 55,000 clones, around 80% of them singletons, with approximately 6.8% in the top ten. General observations from the study: Low normalized clonal expansion also occurred in some nonresponding patients.

The rearrangement uses TRBV30 and TRBJ1-4; D unclear. The material was CD4+ or CD8+ T cells sorted from blood, obtained in a trial of the OX40 agonist ivuxolimab. The sequence was obtained from an adult with an advanced solid tumor such as melanoma, head and neck, liver or kidney cancer. As DNA, the CDR3 is TGTGCCTGGAGTGTAGCAGGAATAGAAAAACTGTTTTTT. This sequence encodes CAWSVAGIEKLFF.